This TCR beta chain was observed in a study of blood T cell repertoires in COVID-19. In the study overall: From the United States, Italy and Spain came samples of acute and convalescent COVID-19. PBMCs, B-cell-depleted T cells, or T cells were the source of the cDNA or gDNA that made up the material.

Original analysis: Nucleated cell counts were estimated from reference gene primer amplification. Libraries were prepared by immunoSEQ multiplex PCR; TCRdb keeps only in-frame clonotypes and omits some of them. That table gives V, J and clone size, and the DNA gave D and trimming. The profile shows fewer than 110,000 clones, 80% of them singletons. Deletions cut 4 bases from V and 8 bases from J, with 18 bases between. The CDR3 has 15 residues. Per the germline V gene, CDR1 is SGHRS and CDR2 is YFSETQ. The chain employs TRBV5-1 and TRBJ1-4; perhaps TRBD1 as D (6 bases). The sequence was obtained from a man between 65 and 85 years old with acute or convalescent COVID-19. The sample taken for sequencing was peripheral blood. The CDR3 spells CASSQTSGEREKLFF. The CDR3 bases are TGCGCCAGCAGCCAAACGTCAGGGGAGAGGGAAAAACTGTTTTTT.